Listed here are 18 T cell receptor beta chains from one sample, sequenced in a study of graft-versus-host responses after intestinal transplantation (dated by TCRdb to 2020 to 2023). Library creation used the immunoSEQ multiplex PCR assay. TCRdb took this table from immuneACCESS and kept in-frame rearrangements with V and J called. Such tables lack part of the clones; where checked against another copy, unresolved V genes explain under half of the gap, and the rest is unexplained. This sample lists some 86,000 clones; approximately 90% were detected once. The top ten clones comprise roughly 6% of the sample. Their antigens remain unidentified. This sample's time point label indicates: cells obtained before transplantation from donor or recipient. Sequencing was performed on unstimulated CD8+ T cells sorted from spleen or lymph node cells, taken before intestinal transplant. The receptors were sampled from a human donor who received an intestinal transplant.

The V and J genes are TRBV28 and TRBJ1-1, with TRBD1 matching over 9 bases. The J segment lost 3 bases and the V segment lost 7 bases, leaving 9 bases of the junction unmatched. This CDR3 comprises 15 residues. Per germline, CDR1 MDHEN and CDR2 SYDVKM. CDR3 loop: CASTETGGSDTEAFF. The DNA for the CDR3 is TGTGCCAGCACCGAGACAGGGGGATCAGACACTGAAGCTTTCTTT. Looking up the rest from reference TRBV28 and TRBJ1-1 gives the full variable domain: DVKVTQSSRYLVKRTGEKVFLECVQDMDHENMFWYRQDPGLGLRLIYFSYDVKMKEKGDIPEGYSVSREKKERFSLILESASTNQTSMYLCASTETGGSDTEAFFGQGTRLTVV.

This chain uses TRBV19 with TRBJ2-7, with TRBD2 as a possible D gene (6 bases). Trimming cost V 6 bases and J 3 bases, with 18 bases left between them. Germline assignment: CDR1 LNHDA and CDR2 SQIVND (reference sequence). The CDR3 has 15 amino acids. CDR3 DNA: TGTGCCAGTAGCGCTGGGACTGGCGGCTTCTACGAGCAGTACTTC. This translates into CASSAGTGGFYEQYF.

The chain combines TRBV27 with TRBJ1-6; D is undetermined. From germline, CDR1 is MNHEY and CDR2 SMNVEV (reference sequence). The CDR3 is 14 residues long. Trimming cost V 11 bases and J 8 bases, with 19 bases left between them. In nucleotides, the CDR3 is TGTGCCGGTAGTTTATATGGCTCCCATTCACCCCTCCACTTT. Translating gives CAGSLYGSHSPLHF.

The V gene is TRBV13, the J gene TRBJ2-2; TRBD1 is a possible D gene (6 bases). CDR3 length equals 17 residues. The germline gives CDR1 PRHDT, CDR2 FYEKMQ (reference sequence). Trimming left V 0 bases short and J 4 bases short, with 15 bases between. The CDR3 DNA follows: TGTGCCAGCAGCTTAGGGTACAGGGACGAGAGCACCGGGGAGCTGTTTTTT. Its translation is CASSLGYRDESTGELFF.

This clone was recorded a few times. The chain is built from TRBV6-5 and TRBJ1-3; no definite D call. The CDR3 sequence is 11 residues long. The V gene's germline CDR1 is MNHEY and CDR2 SVGAGI. Trimming shortened V by 10 bases and J by 4 bases, and 8 bases separated the two germline ends. CDR3: CATEVGNTIYF. For the CDR3, the DNA is TGTGCCACCGAAGTAGGAAACACCATATATTTT.

The gene calls are TRBV14 and TRBJ1-2; TRBD1 matches 8 bases. This CDR3 has 16 residues. Germline trimming cut 0 bases from V and 7 bases from J; bases unmatched to any gene: 10. Germline V gives CDR1 SGHDN, CDR2 FVKESK. CDR3 sequence: CASSQDWTGSIGGYTF. CDR3 DNA sequence: TGTGCCAGCAGCCAAGATTGGACAGGGTCTATCGGTGGCTACACCTTC.

This clone occurred a few times. The V gene is TRBV10-2, the J gene TRBJ2-1; D is undetermined. The CDR3 loop spans 14 amino acids. CDR1 and CDR2 (germline): WSHSY, SAAADI. V gave up 6 bases and J gave up 5 bases, with 14 bases separating them. Written as DNA, the CDR3 is TGCGCCAGCAGGGGTGGAGAAGTTAACAATGAGCAGTTCTTC. Translating gives CASRGGEVNNEQFF.

The V call is TRBV30, the J call TRBJ2-1; 7 nucleotides match TRBD1. CDR1 GTSNPN and CDR2 SVGIG come from the germline V gene (reference sequence). Germline trimming cut 5 bases from V and 0 bases from J; bases unmatched to any gene: 4. This CDR3 spans 14 amino acids. The CDR3 loop reads CAWAGTASYNEQFF. The CDR3 DNA reads TGTGCCTGGGCCGGGACAGCCTCCTACAATGAGCAGTTCTTC.

As concerns this clone: This sample includes further DNA sequences coding for the same CDR3. CDR3 nucleotides: TGTGCCAGCAGCGCTAGACCAGATACGCAGTATTTT. Protein: CASSARPDTQYF. This chain joins TRBV9 and TRBJ2-3; no clear D. The CDR3 totals 12 residues. Per the germline V gene, CDR1 is SGDLS and CDR2 is YYNGEE. The V gene lost 3 bases and the J gene lost 4 bases, with 6 bases spanning the gap.

The sample holds one count of this clone. V usage is TRBV27 and J usage is TRBJ2-7, with D perhaps TRBD2 (5 bases). CDR3 length: 13 residues. Germline V CDR1 and CDR2: MNHEY, SMNVEV (reference sequence). The V end was cut by 3 bases, the J end by 4 bases, with 10 bases between. The CDR3 loop is CASSFSVTYEQYF. The CDR3 DNA sequence: TGTGCCAGCAGTTTTAGCGTCACGTACGAGCAGTACTTC.

V gene TRBV5-5 combines with J gene TRBJ1-1, with a possible D match to TRBD1 (5 bases). V dropped 1 base and J dropped 0 bases, with 19 bases sitting between them. The germline V gene has CDR1 SGHKS and CDR2 YYEKEE (reference sequence). This CDR3 has 18 residues. CDR3 nucleotides: TGTGCCAGCAGCTTGAAGACAGAGTTAATTGTAATGAACACTGAAGCTTTCTTT. Translating it yields CASSLKTELIVMNTEAFF.

The J gene is TRBJ2-7, the V gene TRBV10-1; D is uncertain. The CDR3 extends over 11 amino acids. Germline-derived CDR1 and CDR2 are WNHNN and SYGVQD (reference sequence). Between the trimmed V and J ends, which lost 8 bases and 2 bases, there was a span of 7 bases. CDR3 in amino acids: CASRATYEQYF. CDR3 DNA sequence: TGCGCCAGCCGGGCTACCTACGAGCAGTACTTC.

The rearrangement links TRBV27 to TRBJ1-6, with D possibly being TRBD1 (5 bases). CDR3 length: 15 amino acids. V lost 1 base and J lost 1, with 5 bases in between. The germline V gene has CDR1 MNHEY and CDR2 SMNVEV (reference sequence). The CDR3 sequence: CASSLWGSYNSPLHF. CDR3 coding DNA: TGTGCCAGCAGTTTATGGGGGTCCTATAATTCACCCCTCCACTTT.

V usage is TRBV5-4 and J usage is TRBJ2-1; D perhaps matches TRBD2 (6 bases). CDR3 length: 15 residues. Germline lookup yields CDR1 SGHNT and CDR2 YYREEE (reference sequence). The ends were cut back, 5 bases at V and 4 bases at J, with 16 bases in the middle. The CDR3 loop reads CASSPDVGGYNEQFF. The CDR3 nucleotides read TGTGCCAGCAGTCCGGATGTCGGGGGATACAATGAGCAGTTCTTC. Full variable domain (outside the CDR3, taken from reference TRBV5-4 and TRBJ2-1): ETGVTQSPTHLIKTRGQQVTLRCSSQSGHNTVSWYQQALGQGPQFIFQYYREEENGRGNFPPRFSGLQFPNYSSELNVNALELDDSALYLCASSPDVGGYNEQFFGPGTRLTVL.

This clone was picked up one time. The genes are TRBV4-1 and TRBJ1-2; unclear D gene. Between the trimmed V and J ends, which lost 2 bases and 2 bases, there was a span of 6 bases. The CDR3 totals 13 residues. Germline values: CDR1 MGHRA, CDR2 YSYEKL. The CDR3: CASSQTLNYGYTF. CDR3 in DNA: TGCGCCAGCAGCCAAACCTTAAACTATGGCTACACCTTC.

The J gene is TRBJ2-1, the V gene TRBV29-1, with TRBD1 matching 10 bases. Trimming removed 0 bases from V and 4 bases from J; junction bases left unmatched: 6. In germline, CDR1 is SQVTM, CDR2 ANQGSEA. The CDR3 loop spans 16 amino acids. The CDR3 DNA sequence: TGCAGCGTTGAAGAGGGGACAGGGGAATGGTACAATGAGCAGTTCTTC. Translation: CSVEEGTGEWYNEQFF.

A single count supports this clone. The chain links TRBV9 to TRBJ2-1; D perhaps matches TRBD1 (6 bases). Trimming took off 3 bases at V and 6 bases at J, with 19 bases between the two ends. CDR1 and CDR2 (germline): SGDLS, YYNGEE. The CDR3 runs 16 residues. The chain's CDR3 is CASSEGEWTVSNEQFF. The CDR3 bases are TGTGCCAGCAGCGAGGGGGAATGGACGGTTTCCAATGAGCAGTTCTTC.

The genes are TRBV28 and TRBJ1-5, with D hard to call. The CDR3 extends over 14 amino acids. Trimming pared 3 bases from V and 4 bases from J, leaving 10 bases between. Germline CDR1 and CDR2: MDHEN and SYDVKM. The CDR3 loop is CASSFSRSNQPQHF. In DNA form, the CDR3 reads TGTGCCAGCAGTTTCTCCAGATCGAATCAGCCCCAGCATTTT. The whole variable domain, filled in from reference TRBV28 and TRBJ1-5, reads DVKVTQSSRYLVKRTGEKVFLECVQDMDHENMFWYRQDPGLGLRLIYFSYDVKMKEKGDIPEGYSVSREKKERFSLILESASTNQTSMYLCASSFSRSNQPQHFGDGTRLSIL.